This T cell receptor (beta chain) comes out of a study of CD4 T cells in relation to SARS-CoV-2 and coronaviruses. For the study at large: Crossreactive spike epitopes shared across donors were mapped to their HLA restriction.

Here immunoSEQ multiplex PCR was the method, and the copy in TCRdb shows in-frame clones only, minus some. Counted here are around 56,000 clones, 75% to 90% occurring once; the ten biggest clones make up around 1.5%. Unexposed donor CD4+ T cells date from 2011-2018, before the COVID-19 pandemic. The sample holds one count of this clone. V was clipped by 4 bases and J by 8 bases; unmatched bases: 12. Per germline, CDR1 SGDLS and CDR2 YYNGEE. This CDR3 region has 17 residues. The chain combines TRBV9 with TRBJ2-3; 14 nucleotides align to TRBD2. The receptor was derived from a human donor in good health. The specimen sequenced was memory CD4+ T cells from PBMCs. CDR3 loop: CASSLRPGTSGSVTQYF. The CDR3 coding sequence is TGTGCCAGCAGCCTCCGACCTGGGACTAGCGGGAGCGTTACGCAGTATTTT.